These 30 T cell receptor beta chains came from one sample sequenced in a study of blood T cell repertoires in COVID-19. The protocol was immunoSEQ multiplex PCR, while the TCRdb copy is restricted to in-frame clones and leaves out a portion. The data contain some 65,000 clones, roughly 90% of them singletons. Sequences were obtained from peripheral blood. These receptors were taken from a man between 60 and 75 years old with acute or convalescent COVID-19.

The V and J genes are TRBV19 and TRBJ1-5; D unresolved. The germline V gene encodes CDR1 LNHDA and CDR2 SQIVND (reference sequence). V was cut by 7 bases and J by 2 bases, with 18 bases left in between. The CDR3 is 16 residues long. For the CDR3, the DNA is TGTGCCAGTACACACACGACCTGGGAGGGCAATCAGCCCCAGCATTTT. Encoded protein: CASTHTTWEGNQPQHF.

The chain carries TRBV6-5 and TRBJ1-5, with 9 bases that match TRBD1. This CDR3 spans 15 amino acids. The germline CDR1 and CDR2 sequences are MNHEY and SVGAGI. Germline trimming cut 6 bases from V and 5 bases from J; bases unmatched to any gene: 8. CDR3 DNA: TGTGCCAGCAGGCCAACAGGGGGCCAGTATCAGCCCCAGCATTTT. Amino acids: CASRPTGGQYQPQHF.

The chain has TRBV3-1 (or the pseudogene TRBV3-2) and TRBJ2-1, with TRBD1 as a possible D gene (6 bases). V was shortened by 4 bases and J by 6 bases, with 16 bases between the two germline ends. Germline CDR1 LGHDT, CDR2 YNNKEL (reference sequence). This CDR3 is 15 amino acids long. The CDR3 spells CASSPYRESSNEQFF. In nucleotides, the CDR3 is TGTGCCAGCAGCCCTTACAGGGAGTCCAGCAATGAGCAGTTCTTC.

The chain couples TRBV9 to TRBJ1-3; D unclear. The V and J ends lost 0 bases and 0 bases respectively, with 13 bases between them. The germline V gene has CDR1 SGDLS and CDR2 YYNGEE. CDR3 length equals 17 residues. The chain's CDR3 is CASSVVSFAYSGNTIYF. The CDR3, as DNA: TGTGCCAGCAGCGTAGTGTCATTCGCCTACTCTGGAAACACCATATATTTT.

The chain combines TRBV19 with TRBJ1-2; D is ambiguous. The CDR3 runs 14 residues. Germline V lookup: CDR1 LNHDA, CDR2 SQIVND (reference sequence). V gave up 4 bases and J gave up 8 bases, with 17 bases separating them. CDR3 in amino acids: CASSTPGSFFGYTF. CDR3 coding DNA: TGTGCCAGTAGTACCCCCGGGAGCTTCTTCGGCTACACCTTC.

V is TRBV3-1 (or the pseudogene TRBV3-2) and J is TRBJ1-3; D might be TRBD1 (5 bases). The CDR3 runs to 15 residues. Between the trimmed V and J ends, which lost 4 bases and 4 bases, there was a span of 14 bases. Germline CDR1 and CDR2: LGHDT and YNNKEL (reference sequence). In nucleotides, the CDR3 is TGTGCCAGCAGCCGTCGACAGTCTGGGGGAAACACCATATATTTT. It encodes CASSRRQSGGNTIYF.

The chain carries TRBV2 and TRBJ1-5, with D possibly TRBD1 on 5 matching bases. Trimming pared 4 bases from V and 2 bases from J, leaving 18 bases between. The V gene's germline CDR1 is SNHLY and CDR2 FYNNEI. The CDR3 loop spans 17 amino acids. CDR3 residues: CASSGKGVPSGNQPQHF. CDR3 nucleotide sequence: TGTGCCAGCAGTGGCAAAGGGGTTCCGTCCGGCAATCAGCCCCAGCATTTT.

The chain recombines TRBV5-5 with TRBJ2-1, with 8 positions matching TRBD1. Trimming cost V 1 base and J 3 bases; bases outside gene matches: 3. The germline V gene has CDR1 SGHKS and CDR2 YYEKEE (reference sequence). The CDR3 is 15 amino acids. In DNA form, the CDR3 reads TGTGCCAGCAGCTTGTCCGGACAGGGCTACAATGAGCAGTTCTTC. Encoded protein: CASSLSGQGYNEQFF. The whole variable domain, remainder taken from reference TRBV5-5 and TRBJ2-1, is DAGVTQSPTHLIKTRGQQVTLRCSPISGHKSVSWYQQVLGQGPQFIFQYYEKEERGRGNFPDRFSARQFPNYSSELNVNALLLGDSALYLCASSLSGQGYNEQFFGPGTRLTVL.

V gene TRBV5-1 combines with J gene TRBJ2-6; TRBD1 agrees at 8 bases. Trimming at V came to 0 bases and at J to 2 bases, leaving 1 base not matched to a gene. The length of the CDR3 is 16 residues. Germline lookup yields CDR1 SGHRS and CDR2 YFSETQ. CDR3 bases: TGCGCCAGCAGCTTGGCAGGGGGCGCTGGGGCCAACGTCCTGACTTTC. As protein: CASSLAGGAGANVLTF.

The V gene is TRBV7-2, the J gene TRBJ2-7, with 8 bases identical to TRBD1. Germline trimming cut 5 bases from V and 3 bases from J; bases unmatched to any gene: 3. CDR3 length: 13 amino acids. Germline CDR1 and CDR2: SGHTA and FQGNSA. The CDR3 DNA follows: TGTGCCAGCAGCCGGGACAGGTTCTACGAGCAGTACTTC. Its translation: CASSRDRFYEQYF.

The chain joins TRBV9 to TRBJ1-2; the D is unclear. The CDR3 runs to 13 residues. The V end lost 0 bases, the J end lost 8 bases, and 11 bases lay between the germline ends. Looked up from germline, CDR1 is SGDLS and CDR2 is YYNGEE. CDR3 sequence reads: CASSVGAREGYTF. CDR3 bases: TGTGCCAGCAGCGTAGGGGCGCGTGAGGGCTACACCTTC.

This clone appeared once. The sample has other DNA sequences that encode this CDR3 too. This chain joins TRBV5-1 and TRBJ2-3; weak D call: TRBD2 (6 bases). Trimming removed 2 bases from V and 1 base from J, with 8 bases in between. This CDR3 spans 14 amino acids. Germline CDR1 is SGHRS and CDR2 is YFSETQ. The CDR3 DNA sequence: TGCGCCAGCAGCTTAGGCGGGGGCACAGATACGCAGTATTTT. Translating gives CASSLGGGTDTQYF.

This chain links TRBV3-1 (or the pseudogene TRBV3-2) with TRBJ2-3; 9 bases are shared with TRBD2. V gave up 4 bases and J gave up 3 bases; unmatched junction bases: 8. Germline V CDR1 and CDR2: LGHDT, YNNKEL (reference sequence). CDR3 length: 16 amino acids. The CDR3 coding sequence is TGTGCCAGCAGCCCTACCCAGCGGGGGGTAACAGATACGCAGTATTTT. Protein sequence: CASSPTQRGVTDTQYF.

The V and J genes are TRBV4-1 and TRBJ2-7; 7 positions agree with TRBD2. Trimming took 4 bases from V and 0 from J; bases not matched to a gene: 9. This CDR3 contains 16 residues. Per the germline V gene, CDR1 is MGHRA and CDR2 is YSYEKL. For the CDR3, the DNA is TGCGCCAGCAGCCGCGGATTCGGCGGGGGCTCCTACGAGCAGTACTTC. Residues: CASSRGFGGGSYEQYF.

The CDR3 loop is CATSVRGGGTEAFF. The CDR3 region has the DNA TGTGCCACCTCCGTCAGGGGAGGGGGCACTGAAGCTTTCTTT. The V gene is TRBV19, the J gene TRBJ1-1; D might be TRBD1 (6 bases). Trimming left V 10 bases short and J 4 bases short, with 19 bases between. Germline CDR1 and CDR2: LNHDA and SQIVND (reference sequence). The CDR3 sequence is 14 residues long.

The CDR3 nucleotides read TGTGCCAGCAGCTTAAATCTAGCGGCCTCCTATGGCTACACCTTC. It encodes CASSLNLAASYGYTF. The chain joins TRBV11-2 to TRBJ1-2; D ambiguous. V was cut by 2 bases and J by 4 bases, with 14 bases left in between. Germline values: CDR1 SGHAT, CDR2 FQNNGV. CDR3 length: 15 amino acids.

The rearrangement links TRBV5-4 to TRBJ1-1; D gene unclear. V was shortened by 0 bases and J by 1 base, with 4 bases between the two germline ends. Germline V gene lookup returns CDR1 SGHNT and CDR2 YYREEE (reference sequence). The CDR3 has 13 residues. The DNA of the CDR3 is TGTGCCAGCAGCTTGGACTGGAACACTGAAGCTTTCTTT. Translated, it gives CASSLDWNTEAFF. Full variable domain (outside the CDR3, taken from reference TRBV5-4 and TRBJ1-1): ETGVTQSPTHLIKTRGQQVTLRCSSQSGHNTVSWYQQALGQGPQFIFQYYREEENGRGNFPPRFSGLQFPNYSSELNVNALELDDSALYLCASSLDWNTEAFFGQGTRLTVV.

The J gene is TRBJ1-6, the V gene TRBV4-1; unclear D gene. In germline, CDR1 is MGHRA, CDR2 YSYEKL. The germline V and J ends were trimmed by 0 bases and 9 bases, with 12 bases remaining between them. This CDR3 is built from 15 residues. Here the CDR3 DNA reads TGCGCCAGCAGCCAAGATTTGCTAGGGAGTTCACCCCTCCACTTT. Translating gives CASSQDLLGSSPLHF.

As DNA, the CDR3 is TGTGCCAGCAGCCCCGGGACAGGGCGTTCTGGCAGTTTTAATTCACCCCTCCACTTT. Its translation: CASSPGTGRSGSFNSPLHF. The rearrangement uses TRBV11-2 and TRBJ1-6; 9 bases are a match to TRBD1. V dropped 5 bases and J dropped 6; count of bases not matched to a gene: 17. Per the germline V gene, CDR1 is SGHAT and CDR2 is FQNNGV. The CDR3 spans 19 residues.

The chain's CDR3 is CATSRADSHEQYF. The DNA for the CDR3 is TGTGCCACCAGCAGAGCCGACAGCCACGAGCAGTACTTC. J is TRBJ2-7 and V is TRBV15; TRBD1 might be the D (5 bases). V lost 1 base and J lost 5, with 9 bases in between. The germline CDR1 and CDR2 sequences are LNHNV and YYDKDF (reference sequence). The CDR3 is 13 residues long.

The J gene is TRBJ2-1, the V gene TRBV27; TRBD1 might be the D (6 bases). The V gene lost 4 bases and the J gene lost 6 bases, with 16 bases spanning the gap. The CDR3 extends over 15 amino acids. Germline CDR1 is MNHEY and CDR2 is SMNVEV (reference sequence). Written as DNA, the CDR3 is TGTGCCAGCAGTTCCGACAGGCCCCGCTTCAATGAGCAGTTCTTC. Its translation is CASSSDRPRFNEQFF.

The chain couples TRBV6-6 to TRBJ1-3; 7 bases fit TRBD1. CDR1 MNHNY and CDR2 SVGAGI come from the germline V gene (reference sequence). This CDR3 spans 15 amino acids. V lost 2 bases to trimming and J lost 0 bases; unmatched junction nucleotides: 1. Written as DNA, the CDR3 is TGTGCCAGCAGTTACGGACAGGTCTCTGGAAACACCATATATTTT. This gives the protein CASSYGQVSGNTIYF.

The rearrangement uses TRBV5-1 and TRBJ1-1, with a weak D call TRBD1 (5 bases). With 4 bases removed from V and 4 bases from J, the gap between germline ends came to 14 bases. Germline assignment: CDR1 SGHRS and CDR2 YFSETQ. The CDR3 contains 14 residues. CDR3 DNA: TGCGCCAGCAGCATGGCAGGGCAAAGCACTGAAGCTTTCTTT. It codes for CASSMAGQSTEAFF.

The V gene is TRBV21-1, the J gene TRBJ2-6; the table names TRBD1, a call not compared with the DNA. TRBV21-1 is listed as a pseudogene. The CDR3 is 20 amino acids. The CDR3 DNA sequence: TGTGCCAGCAGCAAAGCGGGGGCCCTTCTCACAGCCTCTGGGGCCAACGTCCTGACTTTC. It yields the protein CASSKAGALLTASGANVLTF.

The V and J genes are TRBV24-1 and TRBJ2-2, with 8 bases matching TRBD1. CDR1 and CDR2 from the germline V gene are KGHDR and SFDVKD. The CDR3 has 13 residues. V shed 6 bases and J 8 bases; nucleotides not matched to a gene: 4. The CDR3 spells CATSRTGPGELFF. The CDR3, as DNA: TGTGCCACCAGTCGGACAGGGCCGGGGGAGCTGTTTTTT.

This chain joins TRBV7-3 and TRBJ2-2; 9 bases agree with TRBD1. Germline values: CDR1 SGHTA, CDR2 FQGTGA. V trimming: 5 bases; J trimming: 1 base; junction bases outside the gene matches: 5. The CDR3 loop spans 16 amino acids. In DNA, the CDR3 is TGTGCCAGCAGCGTACAGGGGGCGAGGAACACCGGGGAGCTGTTTTTT. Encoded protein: CASSVQGARNTGELFF.

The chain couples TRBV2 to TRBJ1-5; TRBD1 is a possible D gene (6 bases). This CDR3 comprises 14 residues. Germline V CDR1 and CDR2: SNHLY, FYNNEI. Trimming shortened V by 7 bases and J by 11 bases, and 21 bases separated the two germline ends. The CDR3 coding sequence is TGTGCCAGCACCTGGGGGGGGCCTAGTGAAGCCCAGCATTTT. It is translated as CASTWGGPSEAQHF.

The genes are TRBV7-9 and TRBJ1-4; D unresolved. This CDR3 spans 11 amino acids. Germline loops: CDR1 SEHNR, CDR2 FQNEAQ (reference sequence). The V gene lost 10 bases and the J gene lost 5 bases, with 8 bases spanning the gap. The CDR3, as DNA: TGTGCCATCCCCGAGAATGAAAAACTGTTTTTT. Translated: CAIPENEKLFF.

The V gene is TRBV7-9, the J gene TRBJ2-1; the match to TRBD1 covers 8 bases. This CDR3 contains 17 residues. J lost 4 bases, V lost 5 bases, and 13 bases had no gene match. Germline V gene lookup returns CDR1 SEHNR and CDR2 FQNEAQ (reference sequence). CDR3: CASSPDPRTGIYNEQFF. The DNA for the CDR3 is TGTGCCAGCAGCCCTGACCCACGGACAGGGATATACAATGAGCAGTTCTTC.

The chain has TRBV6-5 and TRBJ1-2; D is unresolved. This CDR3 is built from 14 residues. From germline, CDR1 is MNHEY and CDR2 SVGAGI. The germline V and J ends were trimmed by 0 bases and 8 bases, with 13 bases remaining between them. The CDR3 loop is CASSYSGRWEGYTF. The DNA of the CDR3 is TGTGCCAGCAGTTACTCGGGTCGTTGGGAGGGCTACACCTTC.